The entry below gives a single T cell receptor (beta chain) sequence along with its context. The antigen remains undetermined. The time point was: week 35, safety follow-up. Each vaccine dose was 300 ug of mutant IDH1 20-mer peptide, with topical imiquimod. New astrocytomas of WHO grade 3 or 4 that were IDH1-mutant and ATRX-lost were found in the donors. The sample is drawn from a study of a mutant IDH1 vaccine in newly diagnosed glioma. Across the study: Vaccine administration was initiated 4-6 weeks following radiotherapy alone, or with temozolomide cycles. Visit V12 was at week 35; visit V13 was at week 47. Study-wide findings and caveats: Vaccine-induced immune responses occurred in more than 80% of patients.

Data came from immunoSEQ multiplex PCR; TCRdb stores just in-frame clones and leaves some out. This table holds 35,000 to 50,000 clones, about 80% found once. This CDR3 is 15 amino acids long. V was trimmed by 5 bases and J by 2 bases, leaving 15 bases between them. CDR1 MNHEY and CDR2 SVGAGI come from the germline V gene. Source: PBMCs, taken from a glioma patient whose treatment included an IDH1 peptide vaccine. V usage is TRBV6-5 and J usage is TRBJ2-5; D may correspond to TRBD1 or TRBD2 (5 bases each). The sequence was obtained from a woman aged 50 to 65 with glioma. CDR3 in amino acids: CASSRREWVQETQYF. As DNA, the CDR3 is TGTGCCAGCAGTCGCAGGGAGTGGGTTCAAGAGACCCAGTACTTC.